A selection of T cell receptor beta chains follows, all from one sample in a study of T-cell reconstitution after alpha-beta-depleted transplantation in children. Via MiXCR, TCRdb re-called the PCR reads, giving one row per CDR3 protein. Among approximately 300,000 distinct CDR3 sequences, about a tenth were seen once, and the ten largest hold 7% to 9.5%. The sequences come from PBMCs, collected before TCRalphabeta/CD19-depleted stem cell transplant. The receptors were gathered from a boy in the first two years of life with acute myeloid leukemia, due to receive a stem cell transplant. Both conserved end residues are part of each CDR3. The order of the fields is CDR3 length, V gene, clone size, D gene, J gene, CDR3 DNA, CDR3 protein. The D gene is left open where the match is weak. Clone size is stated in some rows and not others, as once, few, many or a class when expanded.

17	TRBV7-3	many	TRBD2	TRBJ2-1	TGTGCCAGCAGCTTAAGCGCGGCGGGAGGCAGGTACAATGAGCAGTTCTTC	CASSLSAAGGRYNEQFF
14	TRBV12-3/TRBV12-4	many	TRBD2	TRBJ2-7	TGTGCCAGCAGCCTAGCGGGGGGCCAATCCGAGCAGTACTTC	CASSLAGGQSEQYF
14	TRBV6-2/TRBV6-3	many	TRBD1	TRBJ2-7	TGTGCCAGCAGTTACCGGACAGGGGTTTACGAGCAGTACTTC	CASSYRTGVYEQYF
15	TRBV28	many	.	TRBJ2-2	TGTGCCAGCAGGATTCCGGGACAATTTTCCGGGGAGCTGTTTTTT	CASRIPGQFSGELFF
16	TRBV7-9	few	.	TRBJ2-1	TGTGCCAGCAGCCGATTCCGATTGGACTCCTACAATGAGCAGTTCTTC	CASSRFRLDSYNEQFF
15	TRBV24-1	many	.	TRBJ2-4	TGTGCCACCAGCCAGGGGGGACTAGCCAAAAACATTCAGTACTTC	CATSQGGLAKNIQYF
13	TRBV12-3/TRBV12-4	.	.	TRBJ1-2	TGTGCCAGCAGTACTAGCACAAACTATGGCTACACCTTC	CASSTSTNYGYTF
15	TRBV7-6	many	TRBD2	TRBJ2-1	TGTGCCAGCAGCTTACGTCGGGGGACTAGCAATGAGCAGTTCTTC	CASSLRRGTSNEQFF
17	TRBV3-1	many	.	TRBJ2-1	TGTGCCAGCAGCCAAGGCCCACGGCCAAACCCATTCAATGAGCAGTTCTTC	CASSQGPRPNPFNEQFF
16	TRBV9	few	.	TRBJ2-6	TGTGCCAGCAGCCCTCGGACTTCCTCTGGGGCCAACGTCCTGACTTTC	CASSPRTSSGANVLTF
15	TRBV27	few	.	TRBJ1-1	TGTGCCAGCAGTCCGTACGGGGAGGTCGACACTGAAGCTTTCTTT	CASSPYGEVDTEAFF
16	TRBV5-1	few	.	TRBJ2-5	TGCGCCAGCAGCGCCTGGGGTCCAAGAAGCCAAGAGACCCAGTACTTC	CASSAWGPRSQETQYF
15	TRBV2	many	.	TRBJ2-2	TGTGCCAGCAGTGAGGGGCGGGGTTGGACCGGGGAGCTGTTTTTT	CASSEGRGWTGELFF
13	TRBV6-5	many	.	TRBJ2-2	TGTGCCAGCAGTAGGGTTTTTACCGGGGAGCTGTTTTTT	CASSRVFTGELFF
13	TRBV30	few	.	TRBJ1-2	TGTTGTGCGATCCGGACAGAAAACTATGGCTACACCTTC	CCAIRTENYGYTF
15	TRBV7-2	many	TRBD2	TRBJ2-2	TGTGCCAGCAGCCCGGGACTAGCGGGAGTCGGGGAGCTGTTTTTT	CASSPGLAGVGELFF
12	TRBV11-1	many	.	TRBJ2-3	TGTGCCAGCAGTTTACGGACAGATACGCAGTATTTT	CASSLRTDTQYF
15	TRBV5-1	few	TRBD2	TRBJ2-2	TGCGCCAGCGCGCGGGGGGCCAGGAGCACCGGGGAGCTGTTTTTT	CASARGARSTGELFF
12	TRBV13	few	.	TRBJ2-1	TGTGCCAGCAGCTTAACCGACAATGAGCAGTTCTTC	CASSLTDNEQFF
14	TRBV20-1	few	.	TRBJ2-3	TGCAGCACATTAGGGTCTCGGGGAACAGATACGCAGTATTTT	CSTLGSRGTDTQYF
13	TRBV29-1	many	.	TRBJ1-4	TGCAGCGTCGGCGGGCAGGCGAATGAAAAACTGTTTTTT	CSVGGQANEKLFF
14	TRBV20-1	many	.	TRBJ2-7	TGCAGTGCTTCAGACGTAAAGGGCCTGGTCGAGCAGTACTTC	CSASDVKGLVEQYF
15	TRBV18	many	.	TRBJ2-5	TGTGCCAGCTCACCCCGGACAGAGAATCAAGAGACCCAGTACTTC	CASSPRTENQETQYF
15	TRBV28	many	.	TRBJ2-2	TGTGCCAGCAGTTTATACAGTTTTAACACCGGGGAGCTGTTTTTT	CASSLYSFNTGELFF
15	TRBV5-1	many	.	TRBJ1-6	TGCGCCAGCAGCTTGGGGACGACTTATAATTCACCCCTCCACTTT	CASSLGTTYNSPLHF
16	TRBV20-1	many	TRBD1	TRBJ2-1	TGCAGTGCTAGAGATGGGTACAGGGGAGTTTACAATGAGCAGTTCTTC	CSARDGYRGVYNEQFF
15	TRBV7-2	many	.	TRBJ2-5	TGTGCCAGCAGCGGGGGGCCCCTTTCCGGGGAGACCCAGTACTTC	CASSGGPLSGETQYF
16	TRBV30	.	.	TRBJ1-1	TGTGCCTGGAGTGTACGGCCGGGGCAGGGGAACACTGAAGCTTTCTTT	CAWSVRPGQGNTEAFF
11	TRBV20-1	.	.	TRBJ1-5	TGCAGTGCAAACCGGGATCAGCCCCAGCATTTT	CSANRDQPQHF
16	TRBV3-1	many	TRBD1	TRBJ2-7	TGTGCCAGCAGCCAAGTCTGGGGACAGGGGGACTACGAGCAGTACTTC	CASSQVWGQGDYEQYF
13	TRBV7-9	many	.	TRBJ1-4	TGTGCCAGCAGCTTAGAATCTAATGAAAAACTGTTTTTT	CASSLESNEKLFF
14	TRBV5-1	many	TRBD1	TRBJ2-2	TGCGCCAGCAGCTTTGGACAGGGTTCCGGGGAGCTGTTTTTT	CASSFGQGSGELFF
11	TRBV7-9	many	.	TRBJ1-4	TGTGCCAGCAGCTTAGGAAGGCGACTGTTTTTT	CASSLGRRLFF
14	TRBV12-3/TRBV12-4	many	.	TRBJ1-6	TGTGCCAGCACCCGGGGCCCCCAGGGTTCACCCCTCCACTTT	CASTRGPQGSPLHF
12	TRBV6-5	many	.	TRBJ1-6	TGTGCCAGTCGGGACCCTAATTCACCCCTCCACTTT	CASRDPNSPLHF
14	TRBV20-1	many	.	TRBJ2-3	TGCAGTGCTAGAGATGTACTCAGCACAGATACGCAGTATTTT	CSARDVLSTDTQYF
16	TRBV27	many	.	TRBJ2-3	TGTGCCAGCAGTTTAACACATGCAACGGGCACAGATACGCAGTATTTT	CASSLTHATGTDTQYF
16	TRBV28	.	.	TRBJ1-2	TGTGCCAGCAGTTTCTTCGGGACATTGGCTAACTATGGCTACACCTTC	CASSFFGTLANYGYTF
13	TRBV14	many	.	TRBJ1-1	TGTGCCAGCAGCCAAACCGACAGAGCTGAAGCTTTCTTT	CASSQTDRAEAFF
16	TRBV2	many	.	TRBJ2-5	TGTGCCAGCAGTGCAAGCGTGAGAAGGCCCCAAGAGACCCAGTACTTC	CASSASVRRPQETQYF
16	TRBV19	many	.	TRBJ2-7	TGTGCCAGTAGTGCGGGACCTACGGACCGGCCTTACGAGCAGTACTTC	CASSAGPTDRPYEQYF
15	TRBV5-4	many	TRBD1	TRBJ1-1	TGTGCCAGCAGCTTGGCGGGACAGCATAACACTGAAGCTTTCTTT	CASSLAGQHNTEAFF
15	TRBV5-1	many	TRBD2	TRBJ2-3	TGCGCCAGCAGCCGATCGGGGGAGGGCCGTGATACGCAGTATTTT	CASSRSGEGRDTQYF
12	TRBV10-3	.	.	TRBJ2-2	TGTGCCATCAGTGAGAAGGACGGGGAGCTGTTTTTT	CAISEKDGELFF
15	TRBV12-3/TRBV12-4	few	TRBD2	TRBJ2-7	TGTGCCAGCAGTTTTGGGACTACCTATTCCTACGAGCAGTACTTC	CASSFGTTYSYEQYF
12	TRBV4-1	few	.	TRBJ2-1	TGCGCCAGCAGCCAAGTTTCCTATGAGCAGTTCTTC	CASSQVSYEQFF
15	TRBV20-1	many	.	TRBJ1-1	TGCAGTGCTAGAACCTACGAGGGGGGGAACACTGAAGCTTTCTTT	CSARTYEGGNTEAFF
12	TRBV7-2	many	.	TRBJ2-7	TGTGCCAGCAGCTGGACACCTTACGAGCAGTACTTC	CASSWTPYEQYF
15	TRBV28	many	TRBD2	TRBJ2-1	TGTGCCAGCAGTTTGGGACTAGCGGGAGAGGATGAGCAGTTCTTC	CASSLGLAGEDEQFF
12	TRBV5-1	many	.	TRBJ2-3	TGCGCCAGCAGCTTGACCCAAGATACGCAGTATTTT	CASSLTQDTQYF
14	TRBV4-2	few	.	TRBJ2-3	TGTGCCAGCAGCCAAGGGGGAGGCACAGATACGCAGTATTTT	CASSQGGGTDTQYF
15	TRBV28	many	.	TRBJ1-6	TGTGCCAGCAAGCGGACGAGCTCCTATAATTCACCCCTCCACTTT	CASKRTSSYNSPLHF
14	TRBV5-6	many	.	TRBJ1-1	TGTGCCAGCAGCTTTGGGACATCCAACACTGAAGCTTTCTTT	CASSFGTSNTEAFF
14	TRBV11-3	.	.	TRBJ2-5	TGTGCCAGCAGCTTAGTGTCGGACTTACGGACCCAGTACTTC	CASSLVSDLRTQYF
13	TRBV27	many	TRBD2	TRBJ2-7	TGTGCCAGCAGCTTTAGCGGGAGTTACGAGCAGTACTTC	CASSFSGSYEQYF
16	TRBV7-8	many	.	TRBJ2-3	TGTGCCAGCAGCTTATGGGCGGCTAGGGGTACAGATACGCAGTATTTT	CASSLWAARGTDTQYF
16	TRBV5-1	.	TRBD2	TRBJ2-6	TGCGCCAGCAGCTTCGGGACTAACTCTGGGGCCAACGTCCTGACTTTC	CASSFGTNSGANVLTF